A single sample is the source of the 7 T cell receptor beta chains below, sequenced in a study of early T cells in non-severe SARS-CoV-2 infection. TCRdb independently ran MiXCR on the 5' RACE reads; one entry per CDR3 protein. The sample lists some 89,000 distinct CDR3 sequences, 9.5% to 11% seen once, with less than 5.5% in the top ten. Sequencing was performed on whole blood, taken at baseline. All receptors derive from an adult who was a healthcare worker with PCR-confirmed SARS-CoV-2 infection or an uninfected control (not recorded which).

This clonotype was detected ten times or more. In DNA form, the CDR3 reads TGCAGTGCTCAGGGAGGGTATAATTCACCCCTCCACTTT. It translates to CSAQGGYNSPLHF. V and J are TRBV20-1 and TRBJ1-6, with TRBD1 as a possible D gene (5 bases). Trimming shortened V by 5 bases and J by 4 bases, and 9 bases separated the two germline ends. The CDR3 covers 13 residues. From germline, CDR1 is DFQATT and CDR2 SNEGSKA (reference sequence).

The table lists this clonotype with many counts. The rearrangement uses TRBV5-1 and TRBJ1-2; 9 bases map to TRBD1. In germline, CDR1 is SGHRS, CDR2 YFSETQ. The CDR3 runs to 15 residues. J lost 4 bases, V lost 0 bases, and 4 bases had no gene match. Here the CDR3 DNA reads TGCGCCAGCAGCTTGGGGACAGGGGAGACCTATGGCTACACCTTC. Encoded protein: CASSLGTGETYGYTF.

This clonotype occurred a few times. The chain links TRBV7-9 to TRBJ2-3; 15 nucleotides agree with TRBD2. V lost 6 bases and J lost 3; bases outside the gene matches: 7. The CDR3 consists of 17 residues. From germline, CDR1 is SEHNR and CDR2 FQNEAQ (reference sequence). The chain's CDR3 is CASRGLAGGRGTDTQYF. CDR3 sequence (DNA): TGTGCCAGCAGGGGACTAGCGGGGGGAAGAGGGACAGATACGCAGTATTTT.

The chain's CDR3 is CSARAILYEQYF. Here the CDR3 DNA reads TGCAGTGCCCGGGCCATTCTCTACGAGCAGTACTTC. V is TRBV20-1 and J is TRBJ2-7; no clear D. Trimming cost V 6 bases and J 3 bases, with 12 bases left between them. The CDR3 sequence is 12 residues long. The germline CDR1 and CDR2 sequences are DFQATT and SNEGSKA (reference sequence).

This rearrangement joins TRBV24-1 to TRBJ2-5; 7 positions match TRBD1. V lost 6 bases to trimming and J lost 1 base; unmatched junction nucleotides: 1. Germline CDR1 and CDR2: KGHDR and SFDVKD. This CDR3 has 13 amino acids. In nucleotides, the CDR3 is TGTGCCACCAGTTGGACAGGCCAAGAGACCCAGTACTTC. Translating it yields CATSWTGQETQYF.

This clonotype was picked up a small number of times. This chain connects TRBV6-2 or TRBV6-3 to TRBJ1-2; TRBD1 matches 12 bases. Per the germline V gene, CDR1 is MNHEY and CDR2 is SVGEGT. The CDR3 sequence is 12 residues long. The ends lost 10 bases at V and 8 bases at J; junction bases unmatched: 5. CDR3 sequence reads: CATRDRGPGYTF. Written as DNA, the CDR3 is TGTGCCACCCGGGACAGGGGGCCGGGCTACACCTTC.

This clonotype was observed at least ten times. The genes are TRBV29-1 and TRBJ1-6; TRBD1 matches at 9 bases. The germline gives CDR1 SQVTM, CDR2 ANQGSEA. After removal of 6 bases from V and 10 bases from J, the junction contained 7 bases not matched to a gene. CDR3 size: 13 residues. The CDR3 nucleotides read TGCAGCGTATCAGGGACAGGGAACTCACCCCTCCACTTT. This translates into CSVSGTGNSPLHF.